This T cell receptor (beta chain) was sequenced for a study of circulating CD8 cells and anti-PD-1 response in melanoma. Study background: Patients received intravenous nivolumab, 3 mg/kg, every 2 weeks. Complete or partial response defined responders; stable or progressive disease, non-responders. Points from the study as a whole: The cohort mixed treatment-naive and previously treated patients.

Four subsets defined by PD-1 and/or TIGIT were sorted from live CD3+CD8+TCRalphabeta+ cells. The trim removed 7 bases at V and 5 bases at J, leaving 2 bases unmatched. The CDR3 covers 12 residues. CDR1 and CDR2 from the germline V gene are MDHEN and SYDVKM. This clonotype was seen more than once but under ten times. Its antigen remains unknown. Each library started from about 14 ng of total RNA using the QIAseq Immune Repertoire TCR panel. TCRdb independently ran MiXCR on the reads; one entry per CDR3 protein. The table records roughly 500 distinct CDR3 sequences, about 8.7% of them present only once. The rearrangement uses TRBV28 and TRBJ2-5; TRBD2 matches 9 bases. Material: CD8+ T cells from PBMCs, obtained at baseline or after one month of anti-PD-1 therapy (not recorded which). This clonotype originated in a human donor with melanoma. This CDR3 reads CASTSGRETQYF. CDR3 nucleotides: TGTGCCAGCACCAGCGGGAGGGAGACCCAGTACTTC. The full variable domain, in which reference TRBV28 and TRBJ2-5 provide the parts outside the CDR3, is DVKVTQSSRYLVKRTGEKVFLECVQDMDHENMFWYRQDPGLGLRLIYFSYDVKMKEKGDIPEGYSVSREKKERFSLILESASTNQTSMYLCASTSGRETQYFGPGTRLLVL.